Reported below is one T cell receptor (beta chain). Its antigen is not known. One end of the junction varies from germline; a read error may be responsible. The time point was: newly diagnosed GD, antithyroid drugs for less than 3 months. After RNA was extracted from PBMCs, the TCR library was made from it. A blood draw put around 9.1 milliliters of peripheral blood into EDTA tubes. The data belong to a study of regulatory T cells in long-lasting Graves disease. Study results and limitations: Newly diagnosed Graves' patients had higher TCR diversity than persistent ones.

The germline gives CDR1 PRHDT, CDR2 FYEKMQ (reference sequence). The CDR3 is 15 residues long. iRepertoire HTBI primers and Arm-PCR of CDR3 regions built TCR beta libraries. Authors' processing steps: The samples yielded about 63 TRBV and around 15 TRBJ segments. Using its own MiXCR run on the multiplex PCR reads, TCRdb lists one record per CDR3 protein. These V and J calls are TCRdb output, not the study's own analysis. The sample includes around 330,000 distinct CDR3 sequences, over 15% of them seen just once. The chain has TRBV13 and TRBJ2-7; TRBD2 agrees at 7 bases. This TCR came from a female donor with Graves disease. The sequencing here drew on peripheral blood mononuclear cells (PBMCs), taken at new diagnosis, from a patient treated with antithyroid drugs. CDR3 in DNA: TGTGCCGGCAGCCCCTGGGGGGAGGGGCCGGGTGAGCAGTACTTC. It yields the protein CAGSPWGEGPGEQYF. The full variable domain, rest sourced from reference TRBV13 and TRBJ2-7, is AAGVIQSPRHLIKEKRETATLKCYPIPRHDTVYWYQQGPGQDPQFLISFYEKMQSDKGSIPDRFSAQQFSDYHSELNMSSLELGDSALYFCAGSPWGEGPGEQYFGPGTRLTVT.